This TCR beta chain was found in a study of T cell changes during pregnancy in multiple sclerosis. The CDR3 covers 13 residues. Germline CDR1 SNHLY, CDR2 FYNNEI. V lost 7 bases and J lost 6, with 12 bases in between. TCRdb's table, derived via immunoSEQ multiplex PCR, lists solely in-frame clones and lacks some. The sample contains around 79,000 clones, about 89% of which appear only once. The chain uses TRBV2 and TRBJ2-2; weak D call: TRBD2 (5 bases). This TCR came from a female donor with multiple sclerosis, enrolled in a pregnancy study. Sequenced material: CD4+ T cells from peripheral blood mononuclear cells, taken in the second trimester of pregnancy. CDR3 sequence (DNA): TGTGCCAGCATTAAGACTAAACCCGGGGAGCTGTTTTTT. Protein: CASIKTKPGELFF.